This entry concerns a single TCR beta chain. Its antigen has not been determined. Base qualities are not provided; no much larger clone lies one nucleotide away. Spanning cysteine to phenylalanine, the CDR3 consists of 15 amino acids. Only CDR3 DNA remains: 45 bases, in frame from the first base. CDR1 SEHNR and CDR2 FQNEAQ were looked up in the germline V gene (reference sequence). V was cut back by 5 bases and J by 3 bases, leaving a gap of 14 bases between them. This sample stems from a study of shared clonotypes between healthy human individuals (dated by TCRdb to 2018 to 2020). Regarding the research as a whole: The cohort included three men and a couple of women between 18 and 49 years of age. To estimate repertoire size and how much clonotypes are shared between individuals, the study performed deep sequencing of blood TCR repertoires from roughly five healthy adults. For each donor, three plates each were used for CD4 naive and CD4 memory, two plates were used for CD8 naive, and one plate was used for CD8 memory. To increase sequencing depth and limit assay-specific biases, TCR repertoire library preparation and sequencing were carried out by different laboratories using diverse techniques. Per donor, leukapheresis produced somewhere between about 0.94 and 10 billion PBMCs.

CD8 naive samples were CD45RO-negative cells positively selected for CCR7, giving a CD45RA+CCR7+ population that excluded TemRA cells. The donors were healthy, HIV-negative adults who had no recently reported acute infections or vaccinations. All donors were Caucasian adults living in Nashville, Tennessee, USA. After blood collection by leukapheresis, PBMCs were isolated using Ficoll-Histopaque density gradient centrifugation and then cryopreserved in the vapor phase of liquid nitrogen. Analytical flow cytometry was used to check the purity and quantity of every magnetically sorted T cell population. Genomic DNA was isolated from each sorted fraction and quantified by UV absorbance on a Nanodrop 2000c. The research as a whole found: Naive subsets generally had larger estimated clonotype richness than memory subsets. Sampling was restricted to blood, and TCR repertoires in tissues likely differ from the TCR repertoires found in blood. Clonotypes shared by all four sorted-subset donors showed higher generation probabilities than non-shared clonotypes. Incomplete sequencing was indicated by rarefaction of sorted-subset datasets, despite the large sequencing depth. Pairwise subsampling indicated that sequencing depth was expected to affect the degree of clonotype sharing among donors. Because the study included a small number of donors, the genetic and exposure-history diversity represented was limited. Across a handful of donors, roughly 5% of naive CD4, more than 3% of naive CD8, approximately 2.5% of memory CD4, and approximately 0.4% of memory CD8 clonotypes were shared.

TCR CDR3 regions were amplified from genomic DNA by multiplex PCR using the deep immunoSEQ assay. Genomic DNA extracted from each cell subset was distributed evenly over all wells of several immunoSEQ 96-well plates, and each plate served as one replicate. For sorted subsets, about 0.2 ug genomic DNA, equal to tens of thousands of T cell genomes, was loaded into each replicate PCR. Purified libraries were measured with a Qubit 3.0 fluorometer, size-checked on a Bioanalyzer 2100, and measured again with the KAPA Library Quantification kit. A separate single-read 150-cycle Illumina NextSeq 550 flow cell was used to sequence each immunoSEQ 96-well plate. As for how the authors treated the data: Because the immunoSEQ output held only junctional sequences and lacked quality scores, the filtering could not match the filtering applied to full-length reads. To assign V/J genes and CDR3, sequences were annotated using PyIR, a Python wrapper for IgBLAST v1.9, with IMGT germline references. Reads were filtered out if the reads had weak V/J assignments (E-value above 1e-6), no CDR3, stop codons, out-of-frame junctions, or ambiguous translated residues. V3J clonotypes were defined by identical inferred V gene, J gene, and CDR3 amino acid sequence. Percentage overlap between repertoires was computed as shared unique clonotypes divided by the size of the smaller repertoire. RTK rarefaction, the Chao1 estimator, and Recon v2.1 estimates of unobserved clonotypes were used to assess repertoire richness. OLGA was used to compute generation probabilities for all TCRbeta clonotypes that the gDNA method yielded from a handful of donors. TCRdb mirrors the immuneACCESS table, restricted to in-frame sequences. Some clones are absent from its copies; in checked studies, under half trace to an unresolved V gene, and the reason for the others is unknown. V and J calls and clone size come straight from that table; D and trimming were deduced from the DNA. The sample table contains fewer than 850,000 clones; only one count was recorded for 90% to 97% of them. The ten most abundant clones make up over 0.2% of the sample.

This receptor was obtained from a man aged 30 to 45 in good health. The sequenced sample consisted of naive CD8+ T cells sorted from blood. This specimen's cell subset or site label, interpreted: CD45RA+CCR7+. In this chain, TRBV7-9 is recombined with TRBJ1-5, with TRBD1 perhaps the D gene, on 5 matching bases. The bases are TGTGCCAGCAGCCTGGGACCGGCCCTCAATCAGCCCCAGCATTTT. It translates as CASSLGPALNQPQHF. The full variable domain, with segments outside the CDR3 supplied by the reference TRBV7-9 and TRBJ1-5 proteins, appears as DTGVSQNPRHKITKRGQNVTFRCDPISEHNRLYWYRQTLGQGPEFLTYFQNEAQLEKSRLLSDRFSAERPKGSFSTLEIQRTEQGDSAMYLCASSLGPALNQPQHFGDGTRLSIL.